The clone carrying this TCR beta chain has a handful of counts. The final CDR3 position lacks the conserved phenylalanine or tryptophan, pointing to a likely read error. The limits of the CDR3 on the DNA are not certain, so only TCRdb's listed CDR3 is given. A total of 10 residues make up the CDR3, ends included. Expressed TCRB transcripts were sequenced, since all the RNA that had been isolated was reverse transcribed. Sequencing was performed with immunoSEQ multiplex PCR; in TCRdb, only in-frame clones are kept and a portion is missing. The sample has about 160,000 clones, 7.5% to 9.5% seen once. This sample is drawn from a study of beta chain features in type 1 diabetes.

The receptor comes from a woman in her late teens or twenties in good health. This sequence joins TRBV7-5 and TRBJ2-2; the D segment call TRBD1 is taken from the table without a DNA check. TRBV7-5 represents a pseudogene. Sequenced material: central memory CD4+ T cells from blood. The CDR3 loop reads CARSPKRTRG.